The clone carrying this T cell receptor beta chain was detected many times. Its antigen remains unidentified. It was RNA transcripts that yielded the amplified TCR beta CDR3 regions. TCR CDR3 underwent first-round RT-PCR with the HTBI primer set. A single record per CDR3 protein comes from TCRdb applying MiXCR to the multiplex PCR reads. This table has approximately 400,000 distinct CDR3 sequences, more than 15% appearing once. This sample was taken from a study of T cells in Graves' hyperthyroidism and ophthalmopathy. Trimming took off 0 bases at V and 2 bases at J, with 12 bases between the two ends. Germline CDR1 is DFQATT and CDR2 is SNEGSKA (reference sequence). The CDR3 contains 15 residues. Whole-study findings and limits: Most thyroid clonotypes that were expanded above 0.001 also turned up in blood.

The hyperthyroidism patients had all been newly diagnosed, and their disease duration was under 2 months. Their ages ranged from 18 to 65 years. The origin of this receptor is a woman between 18 and 29 years old with Graves' hyperthyroidism. The chain joins TRBV20-1 to TRBJ2-3; possible D gene TRBD2, 6 bases. Material for sequencing was blood. CDR3 coding DNA: TGCAGTGCTAGAGAACGGGGGTCTGTCACAGATACGCAGTATTTT. It yields the protein CSARERGSVTDTQYF.